This T cell receptor (beta chain) originates from a study of STAT5B mutations in CD4+ large granular lymphocyte leukemia. The wider study: Healthy donors showed HLA-associated enrichment of the CDR3 'QG' motif.

As regards this clone: As yet, its antigen is unknown.

Study observations and caveats: Patient CD4-sorted repertoires looked more clonal than healthy CD4+ repertoires, even without putative leukemic clones. TRBV06-family usage was enriched in top patient clones (8/27) versus controls (2/35). Higher CD4+ than CD8+ T-LGLL clonality might reflect small sample size.

Using immunoSEQ multiplex PCR, the repertoire was profiled, and TCRdb retains in-frame clones only, with some absent. The table includes around 50,000 clones, about 80% detected once. CDR1 is LNHNV and CDR2 is YYDKDF in the germline V gene (reference sequence). This CDR3 has 16 amino acids. The V gene end was trimmed by 3 bases and the J gene end by 5 bases; junction bases not matched to a gene: 8. The chain joins TRBV15 to TRBJ2-3; TRBD2 matches at 10 bases. The clonotype originates from a human donor in good health. The sequencing sample was made of CD4+ T cells from blood buffy coats. The CDR3 DNA follows: TGTGCCACCAGCAGTCTTATAGCGGGAGGCAAAGATACGCAGTATTTT. Amino acid sequence: CATSSLIAGGKDTQYF.